This T cell receptor beta chain was sequenced for a study of neurological immune-mediated disorders. This clonotype appeared many times. A 10-nucleotide random UMI tagged transcripts in template-switch 5'RACE cDNA synthesis. TCRdb ran MiXCR on the 5' RACE reads and lists one entry per CDR3 protein. The profile shows about 62,000 distinct CDR3 sequences, about 3.7% of them singletons. Germline assignment: CDR1 SNHLY and CDR2 FYNNEI. Trimming left V 2 bases short and J 0 bases short, with 10 bases between. The CDR3 covers 15 residues. This sequence joins TRBV2 and TRBJ2-5; D gene unclear. Sequencing input: PBMCs. The TCR was taken from a woman between 50 and 59 years old with multiple sclerosis. The CDR3 region is CASSESGGYQETQYF. The CDR3 DNA reads as TGTGCCAGCAGTGAATCGGGTGGATACCAAGAGACCCAGTACTTC.